This T cell receptor beta chain was identified in a study of response to subunit inactivated influenza vaccine. Findings and limits, study-wide: Authors suggested each seasonal influenza vaccination recruits few new T cells.

Germline V gene lookup returns CDR1 MNHEY and CDR2 SVGEGT. The CDR3 is 16 amino acids. V dropped 7 bases and J dropped 6 bases, with 22 bases sitting between them. TCRdb redid the calling of the RT-PCR reads with MiXCR, one entry per CDR3 protein. In the table there are about 500,000 distinct CDR3 sequences, 15% to 20% of which are singletons. Comment on this clonotype: The antigen is undetermined.

The rearrangement joins TRBV6-2 or TRBV6-3 to TRBJ2-1; D gene ambiguous. This specimen was CD4+ T cells sorted from PBMCs, taken approximately 25 months after vaccination. This TCR was sampled from a man aged 45 to 70 who received an inactivated influenza vaccine. The CDR3 loop is CASNRPWQALTNEQFF. CDR3 nucleotide sequence: TGTGCCAGCAACCGACCCTGGCAGGCCCTGACCAATGAGCAGTTCTTC.